The 12 T cell receptor beta chains listed next were all sequenced from one sample in a study of T cell responses to AZD1222 COVID-19 vaccine. Sequenced by immunoSEQ multiplex PCR; TCRdb stores in-frame clones only, minus some. The sample lists under 150,000 clones, 88% occurring once. This specimen consisted of peripheral blood, obtained on day 0 of AZD1222 vaccination. The receptors were gathered from an adult in good health.

Only one count was recorded for this clone. J is TRBJ1-1 and V is TRBV3-1 (or the pseudogene TRBV3-2); D unresolved. V gave up 4 bases and J gave up 2 bases, with 8 bases separating them. The V gene's germline CDR1 is LGHDT and CDR2 YNNKEL (reference sequence). This CDR3 has 13 residues. The CDR3 sequence is CASSPGFNTEAFF. For the CDR3, the DNA is TGTGCCAGCAGCCCCGGTTTCAACACTGAAGCTTTCTTT.

The J gene is TRBJ1-4, the V gene TRBV19; tentatively, D is TRBD1 (5 bases). The ends were cut back, 4 bases at V and 7 bases at J, with 10 bases in the middle. The CDR3 length is 13 residues. Germline V CDR1 and CDR2: LNHDA, SQIVND (reference sequence). The CDR3: CASSRGISEKLFF. In DNA, the CDR3 is TGTGCCAGTAGTAGGGGGATCAGTGAAAAACTGTTTTTT. The whole variable domain, filled in from reference TRBV19 and TRBJ1-4, reads DGGITQSPKYLFRKEGQNVTLSCEQNLNHDAMYWYRQDPGQGLRLIYYSQIVNDFQKGDIAEGYSVSREKKESFPLTVTSAQKNPTAFYLCASSRGISEKLFFGSGTQLSVL.

The genes are TRBV9 and TRBJ1-1, with TRBD1 matching over 9 bases. V gave up 3 bases and J gave up 1 base; unmatched junction bases: 4. CDR3 length equals 15 residues. Looked up from germline, CDR1 is SGDLS and CDR2 is YYNGEE. The CDR3 here is CASSAIQGANTEAFF. The CDR3 DNA sequence: TGTGCCAGCAGCGCTATACAGGGGGCGAACACTGAAGCTTTCTTT.

The rearrangement links TRBV11-3 to TRBJ1-1, with TRBD1 as a possible D gene (6 bases). Germline values: CDR1 SGHNT, CDR2 YENEEA. V was pared by 5 bases and J by 6 bases, with 13 bases between. The CDR3 length is 13 residues. The CDR3 loop is CASSLTGKPEAFF. Here the CDR3 DNA reads TGTGCCAGCAGCCTCACAGGGAAACCTGAAGCTTTCTTT.

This clone was observed once. V is TRBV6-1 and J is TRBJ1-2; a possible D gene is TRBD1 (6 bases). V was pared by 0 bases and J by 2 bases, with 10 bases between. Germline CDR1 is MNHNS and CDR2 is SASEGT. There are 15 residues in the CDR3. The CDR3: CASSEAPGANYGYTF. DNA of the CDR3: TGTGCCAGCAGTGAAGCGCCAGGGGCCAACTATGGCTACACCTTC.

The chain employs TRBV9 and TRBJ1-1, with D possibly being TRBD1 (5 bases). Trimming stripped 0 bases from V and 3 bases from J, with 21 bases between. The length of the CDR3 is 18 residues. Looked up from germline, CDR1 is SGDLS and CDR2 is YYNGEE. The CDR3 DNA sequence: TGTGCCAGCAGCGTAGATCCGGGGACGCGCCTATCCGACACTGAAGCTTTCTTT. This gives the protein CASSVDPGTRLSDTEAFF.

With regard to this clone: The sample holds other DNA sequences that translate to the same CDR3. The rearrangement uses TRBV19 and TRBJ1-1; no firm D call. This CDR3 region has 13 residues. V was cut by 6 bases and J by 0 bases, with 8 bases left in between. CDR1 and CDR2 (germline): LNHDA, SQIVND (reference sequence). The CDR3 loop is CASSRVVNTEAFF. The CDR3 nucleotides read TGTGCCAGTAGCCGGGTGGTGAACACTGAAGCTTTCTTT.

This clone was seen a few times. V and J are TRBV5-8 and TRBJ1-5, with a weak D call TRBD1 (6 bases). This CDR3 has 15 residues. Trimming left V 3 bases short and J 4 bases short, with 14 bases between. Germline CDR1 SGHTS, CDR2 YDEGEE. The CDR3 bases are TGTGCCAGCAGCTCAGGACAGACGCATAATCAGCCCCAGCATTTT. Protein product: CASSSGQTHNQPQHF. The variable domain in full, completed from reference TRBV5-8 and TRBJ1-5, reads EAGVTQSPTHLIKTRGQQATLRCSPISGHTSVYWYQQALGLGLQFLLWYDEGEERNRGNFPPRFSGRQFPNYSSELNVNALELEDSALYLCASSSGQTHNQPQHFGDGTRLSIL.

The chain couples TRBV6-1 to TRBJ1-5; TRBD1 might be the D (6 bases). The V end was cut by 2 bases, the J end by 1 base, with 9 bases between. Germline V gene data show CDR1 as MNHNS and CDR2 as SASEGT. CDR3 length equals 15 residues. CDR3 amino acids: CASSENRVSNQPQHF. As DNA, the CDR3 is TGTGCCAGCAGTGAAAACAGGGTGAGCAATCAGCCCCAGCATTTT.

V usage is TRBV9 and J usage is TRBJ2-3, with 10 bases aligning to TRBD2. The CDR3 covers 14 residues. The germline CDR1 and CDR2 sequences are SGDLS and YYNGEE. Trimming at V came to 0 bases and at J to 6 bases, leaving 1 base not matched to a gene. CDR3 in amino acids: CASSVELAGDTQYF. For the CDR3, the DNA is TGTGCCAGCAGCGTAGAACTAGCGGGGGATACGCAGTATTTT.

The V gene is TRBV19, the J gene TRBJ1-6; TRBD1 matches at 8 bases. Looked up from germline, CDR1 is LNHDA and CDR2 is SQIVND (reference sequence). The CDR3 consists of 14 residues. Trimming removed 2 bases from V and 10 bases from J; junction bases left unmatched: 4. The CDR3 bases are TGTGCCAGTAGTATACAGGGGGCCCTCTCACCCCTCCACTTT. Translation: CASSIQGALSPLHF.

The chain links TRBV7-3 to TRBJ2-1; D call uncertain. The V gene lost 5 bases and the J gene lost 5 bases, with 10 bases spanning the gap. Germline CDR1 and CDR2: SGHTA and FQGTGA. There are 13 residues in the CDR3. The DNA of the CDR3 is TGTGCCAGCAGCCGTTTTGAGAACAATGAGCAGTTCTTC. Translating it yields CASSRFENNEQFF.